A selection of T cell receptor beta chains follows, all from one sample in a study of T cell responses to AZD1222 COVID-19 vaccine. Sequenced by immunoSEQ multiplex PCR; TCRdb stores in-frame clones only, minus some. The profile shows 150,000 to 200,000 clones, 80% to 95% of them singletons. The sequencing here drew on peripheral blood, taken on day 0 of AZD1222 vaccination. These TCRs come from an adult in good health. CDR3s include the opening cysteine and the closing phenylalanine or tryptophan. A D gene is named only where the DNA matches it firmly. A clone size is listed for some rows: how often the clone was seen (once, few, many), or a class if it is expanded.

>TRBV19|NA|TRBJ1-2|TRBD1
CASSTRIPTGDGYTF
TGTGCCAGTAGTACTCGCATTCCGACAGGGGATGGCTACACCTTC
>TRBV10-3|NA|TRBJ2-2|NA
CAISAGQDTGELFF
TGTGCCATCAGCGCGGGGCAGGACACCGGGGAGCTGTTTTTT
>TRBV10-2|NA|TRBJ1-5|NA
CASSVNSNQPQHF
TGCGCCAGCAGTGTTAATAGCAATCAGCCCCAGCATTTT
>TRBV4-2|NA|TRBJ1-3|TRBD1
CANSQRDRAGNTIYF
TGTGCCAACAGCCAACGGGACAGGGCTGGAAACACCATATATTTT
>TRBV30|NA|TRBJ1-2|NA
CAWSVRRGQNYGYTF
TGTGCCTGGAGTGTACGTAGAGGGCAGAACTATGGCTACACCTTC
>TRBV29-1|few|TRBJ2-7|TRBD1
CSVLGDRGSYEQYF
TGCAGCGTGCTAGGGGACAGGGGATCCTACGAGCAGTACTTC
>TRBV11-2|NA|TRBJ2-1|TRBD2
CASSSGLAGGGSEQFF
TGTGCCAGCAGCTCGGGACTAGCGGGAGGAGGGAGTGAGCAGTTCTTC
>TRBV5-5|NA|TRBJ2-1|TRBD2
CASSPGLAGYNEQFF
TGTGCCAGCAGCCCTGGACTAGCGGGATACAATGAGCAGTTCTTC
>TRBV9|NA|TRBJ2-2|TRBD2
CASSVVPGGSGELFF
TGTGCCAGCAGCGTAGTCCCGGGGGGATCCGGGGAGCTGTTTTTT
>TRBV18|NA|TRBJ1-3|NA
CASSSQEGAGNTIYF
TGTGCCAGCTCATCCCAGGAAGGAGCTGGAAACACCATATATTTT
>TRBV5-6|NA|TRBJ1-1|TRBD1
CASSLAGRGLTKAFF
TGTGCCAGCAGCTTGGCAGGCAGGGGGCTAACGAAAGCTTTCTTT
>TRBV14|NA|TRBJ2-7|NA
CASSQYRPRGGEQYF
TGTGCCAGCAGCCAATACCGGCCCCGGGGAGGCGAGCAGTACTTC
>TRBV30|NA|TRBJ2-3|TRBD1
CAWNRDRGTDTQYF
TGTGCCTGGAACCGGGACAGGGGAACAGATACGCAGTATTTT
>TRBV11-2|NA|TRBJ1-1|TRBD1
CASSSDYRGPTEAFF
TGTGCCAGCAGCTCAGATTACAGGGGGCCCACTGAAGCTTTCTTT
>TRBV7-8|NA|TRBJ2-3|NA
CASSHQGWRRTF
TGTGCCAGCAGCCATCAGGGCTGGCGGCGGACTTTT
>TRBV2|NA|TRBJ1-5|TRBD1
CASRGTGAYNQPQHF
TGTGCCAGCAGAGGGACAGGGGCCTACAATCAGCCCCAGCATTTT
>TRBV19|NA|TRBJ1-2|NA
CASSDKPQNYGYTF
TGTGCCAGTAGTGATAAGCCACAGAACTATGGCTACACCTTC
>TRBV20-1|NA|TRBJ1-6|NA
CSASRRPNSPLHF
TGCAGTGCTAGTAGGAGGCCCAATTCACCCCTCCACTTT
>TRBV2|NA|TRBJ1-5|NA
CASTLLNSNQPQHF
TGTGCCAGCACCCTTTTGAATAGCAATCAGCCCCAGCATTTT
>TRBV27|NA|TRBJ1-2|NA
CASSPTGDTYYYGYTF
TGTGCCAGCAGCCCGACAGGCGACACCTACTACTATGGCTACACCTTC
>TRBV4-1|NA|TRBJ1-5|TRBD1
CASSQEGGSSNQPQHF
TGCGCCAGCAGCCAAGAAGGGGGCAGTAGCAATCAGCCCCAGCATTTT
>TRBV5-1|NA|TRBJ2-3|TRBD2
CASSLVGTRADTQYF
TGCGCCAGCAGCCTGGTGGGGACTAGAGCCGATACGCAGTATTTT
>TRBV7-9|NA|TRBJ1-5|NA
CASSRGMSNQPQHF
TGTGCCAGCAGCAGGGGAATGAGCAATCAGCCCCAGCATTTT
>TRBV4-2|once|TRBJ2-5|TRBD2
CASSQDASGGRQETQYF
TGTGCCAGCAGCCAAGATGCTAGCGGGGGCCGCCAAGAGACCCAGTACTTC
>TRBV30|NA|TRBJ2-7|NA
CAWSSQVYEQYF
TGTGCCTGGAGTTCTCAGGTCTACGAGCAGTACTTC
>TRBV18|NA|TRBJ1-1|NA
CASSPPRARETPEAFF
TGTGCCAGCTCACCACCCCGGGCGCGTGAGACCCCTGAAGCTTTCTTT
>TRBV19|NA|TRBJ2-7|NA
CASSIGGPAGMYEQYF
TGTGCCAGTAGTATAGGAGGTCCCGCCGGGATGTACGAGCAGTACTTC
>TRBV5-1|NA|TRBJ1-3|NA
CASSLEGGSGNTIYF
TGCGCCAGCAGCTTAGAAGGGGGATCTGGAAACACCATATATTTT
>TRBV6-6|NA|TRBJ1-4|TRBD1
CATSRTGTNEKLFF
TGTGCCACCTCCAGGACAGGCACTAATGAAAAACTGTTTTTT
>TRBV21-1|NA|TRBJ1-5|NA
CASSKGEARDLNQPQHF
TGTGCCAGCAGCAAGGGGGAGGCCAGGGACCTAAATCAGCCCCAGCATTTT
>TRBV10-2|NA|TRBJ1-1|NA
CASRFGSKGTEAFF
TGCGCCAGCAGATTTGGGTCCAAGGGGACTGAAGCTTTCTTT
>TRBV5-1|NA|TRBJ1-6|NA
CASSLDHSRNSPLHF
TGCGCCAGCAGCTTGGATCACAGCCGAAATTCACCCCTCCACTTT
>TRBV30|NA|TRBJ1-6|NA
CAWSRPYNSPLHF
TGTGCCTGGAGTAGGCCTTATAATTCACCCCTCCACTTT
>TRBV18|NA|TRBJ2-7|NA
CASSPPSLSSYEQYF
TGTGCCAGCTCACCCCCCTCCCTTAGCTCCTACGAGCAGTACTTC